This record concerns one T cell receptor beta chain sequence. Its antigen is as yet unknown. The data stem from a study of shared clonotypes between healthy human individuals. The CDR3 is 14 amino acids. The V end was cut by 3 bases, the J end by 1 base, with 9 bases between. The germline gives CDR1 SGHAT, CDR2 FQNNGV. Overall study findings and caveats: Shared across a few donors were roughly 4.7% of the naive CD4 clonotypes.

HIV-negative, healthy adults without recent acute infections or vaccinations were the donors. The assay was immunoSEQ multiplex PCR, and TCRdb's table has in-frame clones only and misses some. Among roughly 2.2 million clones listed, approximately 93% were seen once. V usage is TRBV11-2 and J usage is TRBJ1-1; D not certain. The sample comprised naive CD4+ T cells from PBMCs. Specified subset: CD45RA+ positively selected. The clonotype originates from a man between 18 and 29 years old in good health. Some clones in this sample may be carry-over from other donors' samples. The CDR3 protein is CASSFLAANTEAFF. For the CDR3, the DNA is TGTGCCAGCAGCTTCTTGGCAGCGAACACTGAAGCTTTCTTT.